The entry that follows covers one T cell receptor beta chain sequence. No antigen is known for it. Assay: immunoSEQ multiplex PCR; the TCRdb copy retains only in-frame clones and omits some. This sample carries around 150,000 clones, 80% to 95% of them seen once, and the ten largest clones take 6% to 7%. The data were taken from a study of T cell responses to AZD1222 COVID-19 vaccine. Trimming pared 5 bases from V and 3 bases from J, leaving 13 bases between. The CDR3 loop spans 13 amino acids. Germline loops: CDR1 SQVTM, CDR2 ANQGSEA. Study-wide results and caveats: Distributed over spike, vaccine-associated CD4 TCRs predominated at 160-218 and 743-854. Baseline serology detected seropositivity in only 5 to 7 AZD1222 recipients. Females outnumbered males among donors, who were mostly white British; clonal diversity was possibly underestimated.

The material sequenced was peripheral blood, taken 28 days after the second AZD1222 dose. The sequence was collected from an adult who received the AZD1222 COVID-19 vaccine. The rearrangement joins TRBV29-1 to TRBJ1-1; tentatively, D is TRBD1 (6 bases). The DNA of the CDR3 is TGCAGCGTTCGTAAACAGGGTTACACTGAAGCTTTCTTT. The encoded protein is CSVRKQGYTEAFF.